This is a list of T cell receptor beta chains from one sample in a study of STAT5B mutations in CD4+ large granular lymphocyte leukemia. Repertoires were generated with immunoSEQ multiplex PCR, while TCRdb's copy carries only in-frame clones and drops some. The repertoire holds about 48,000 clones, with less than 85% as singletons. The sample consisted of CD4+ T cells from blood buffy coats. Receptor source: a human donor in good health. The CDR3 runs from the conserved cysteine through the conserved F or W. Fields, in order: CDR3 length, clone size, D gene, J gene, V gene, CDR3 DNA, CDR3 protein. A D gene is named only where the DNA matches it firmly. The listing skips clone size in some rows; elsewhere it reads once, few, many or a size class.

len: 16; abundance: -; d_gene: TRBD2; j_gene: TRBJ2-1; v_gene: TRBV7-2; CDR3nt: TGTGCCAGCAGCTCCGTCGCGGGGGGCGTTTACAATGAGCAGTTCTTC; CDR3aa: CASSSVAGGVYNEQFF
len: 13; abundance: few; d_gene: TRBD2; j_gene: TRBJ2-1; v_gene: TRBV6-6; CDR3nt: TGTGCCAGCAGTCCCCGGGGGGACAATGAGCAGTTCTTC; CDR3aa: CASSPRGDNEQFF
len: 14; abundance: -; d_gene: -; j_gene: TRBJ1-4; v_gene: TRBV7-9; CDR3nt: TGTGCCAGCAGCCCAGGACAGCCCGATGAAAAACTGTTTTTT; CDR3aa: CASSPGQPDEKLFF
len: 15; abundance: -; d_gene: -; j_gene: TRBJ1-2; v_gene: TRBV6-5; CDR3nt: TGTGCCAGCAGTTACTCGAGAGGGGGGAACTATGGCTACACCTTC; CDR3aa: CASSYSRGGNYGYTF
len: 16; abundance: -; d_gene: -; j_gene: TRBJ2-5; v_gene: TRBV14; CDR3nt: TGTGCCAGCAGCCAAGAAGGGGGAAGTTTCCAAGAGACCCAGTACTTC; CDR3aa: CASSQEGGSFQETQYF
len: 21; abundance: -; d_gene: TRBD2; j_gene: TRBJ2-2; v_gene: TRBV30; CDR3nt: TGTGCCTGGAGTGCCTTGGGGTTTCGGCGGGGGGGGACGACGAACACCGGGGAGCTGTTTTTT; CDR3aa: CAWSALGFRRGGTTNTGELFF
len: 16; abundance: -; d_gene: TRBD1; j_gene: TRBJ1-4; v_gene: TRBV18; CDR3nt: TGTGCCAGCTCACTACAGGGGGGATCAACTAATGAAAAACTGTTTTTT; CDR3aa: CASSLQGGSTNEKLFF
len: 15; abundance: -; d_gene: -; j_gene: TRBJ2-3; v_gene: TRBV23-1; CDR3nt: TGCGCCAGCAGTCAATACCCGACAGGCACAGATACGCAGTATTTT; CDR3aa: CASSQYPTGTDTQYF
len: 14; abundance: few; d_gene: TRBD1; j_gene: TRBJ1-2; v_gene: TRBV11-2; CDR3nt: TGTGCCAGCAGCTCTCAGGGGGCGAGCTATGGCTACACCTTC; CDR3aa: CASSSQGASYGYTF
len: 13; abundance: -; d_gene: -; j_gene: TRBJ1-1; v_gene: TRBV28; CDR3nt: TGTGCCAGCAGTTCCGGGGGGGGCACTGAAGCTTTCTTT; CDR3aa: CASSSGGGTEAFF
len: 12; abundance: few; d_gene: -; j_gene: TRBJ2-2; v_gene: TRBV6-6; CDR3nt: TGTGCCAGCAGTTTTAACACCGGGGAGCTGTTTTTT; CDR3aa: CASSFNTGELFF
len: 15; abundance: -; d_gene: TRBD2; j_gene: TRBJ2-3; v_gene: TRBV5-1; CDR3nt: TGCGCCAGCAGCAGTACCGGGGGGTTCACAGATACGCAGTATTTT; CDR3aa: CASSSTGGFTDTQYF
len: 17; abundance: -; d_gene: TRBD1; j_gene: TRBJ2-7; v_gene: TRBV2; CDR3nt: TGTGCCAGCAGCTCACCCGCGTGGGCAGGGGGTAGGTACGAGCAGTACTTC; CDR3aa: CASSSPAWAGGRYEQYF
len: 16; abundance: once; d_gene: -; j_gene: TRBJ1-4; v_gene: TRBV19; CDR3nt: TGTGCCAGTAGTATAACTGGGGACCATTTCCCTGAAAAACTGTTTTTT; CDR3aa: CASSITGDHFPEKLFF
len: 15; abundance: -; d_gene: -; j_gene: TRBJ1-6; v_gene: TRBV10-2; CDR3nt: TGCGCCAGCAGTAGATCCGGGACATTCAATTCACCCCTCCACTTT; CDR3aa: CASSRSGTFNSPLHF
len: 17; abundance: -; d_gene: -; j_gene: TRBJ2-2; v_gene: TRBV9; CDR3nt: TGTGCCAGCAGCCTACCCCGGGGAGGGGGCGAGCCCGGGGAGCTGTTTTTT; CDR3aa: CASSLPRGGGEPGELFF
len: 13; abundance: -; d_gene: -; j_gene: TRBJ2-3; v_gene: TRBV28; CDR3nt: TGTGCCAGCAGTTCTATAGCGTTTGATACGCAGTATTTT; CDR3aa: CASSSIAFDTQYF
len: 16; abundance: -; d_gene: TRBD1; j_gene: TRBJ2-7; v_gene: TRBV28; CDR3nt: TGTGCCAGCAGTCCATCACCCGGGACAGGGGGCGACGAGCAGTACTTC; CDR3aa: CASSPSPGTGGDEQYF
len: 18; abundance: few; d_gene: -; j_gene: TRBJ1-6; v_gene: TRBV19; CDR3nt: TGTGCCAGTGGACAAGGTACCCAGGGAGGAGCCTATAATTCACCCCTCCACTTT; CDR3aa: CASGQGTQGGAYNSPLHF
len: 15; abundance: few; d_gene: -; j_gene: TRBJ2-3; v_gene: TRBV5-1; CDR3nt: TGCGCCAGCAGCTTGGCGACGGGGGGCACAGATACGCAGTATTTT; CDR3aa: CASSLATGGTDTQYF
len: 13; abundance: -; d_gene: -; j_gene: TRBJ1-1; v_gene: TRBV28; CDR3nt: TGTGCCAGCACTGTAGGGGGTTTAACTGAAGCTTTCTTT; CDR3aa: CASTVGGLTEAFF
len: 16; abundance: -; d_gene: TRBD1; j_gene: TRBJ1-6; v_gene: TRBV5-1; CDR3nt: TGCGCCAGCAGCCCTTTGACAGGGGGAAACAATTCACCCCTCCACTTT; CDR3aa: CASSPLTGGNNSPLHF
len: 12; abundance: few; d_gene: -; j_gene: TRBJ2-2; v_gene: TRBV5-4; CDR3nt: TGTGCCAGCAGCCCCAACACCGGGGAGCTGTTTTTT; CDR3aa: CASSPNTGELFF
len: 15; abundance: -; d_gene: TRBD1; j_gene: TRBJ1-2; v_gene: TRBV9; CDR3nt: TGTGCCAGCAGCGCTAGGACAGGTCCCAACTATGGCTACACCTTC; CDR3aa: CASSARTGPNYGYTF
len: 13; abundance: once; d_gene: -; j_gene: TRBJ2-2; v_gene: TRBV19; CDR3nt: TGTGCCAGTAGTAAAGTCGATACCGGGGAGCTGTTTTTT; CDR3aa: CASSKVDTGELFF
len: 14; abundance: -; d_gene: -; j_gene: TRBJ2-2; v_gene: TRBV5-1; CDR3nt: TGCGCCAGCAGTACACCCGCGAACACCGGGGAGCTGTTTTTT; CDR3aa: CASSTPANTGELFF
len: 14; abundance: once; d_gene: -; j_gene: TRBJ2-7; v_gene: TRBV7-8; CDR3nt: TGTGCCAGCAGCTTCCAGACGGATTCCTACGAGCAGTACTTC; CDR3aa: CASSFQTDSYEQYF
len: 13; abundance: -; d_gene: -; j_gene: TRBJ2-5; v_gene: TRBV18; CDR3nt: TGTGCCAGCTCACCACGGAACGCGGAGACCCAGTACTTC; CDR3aa: CASSPRNAETQYF